The 25 T cell receptor beta chains given below trace back to one sample, sequenced in a study of PD-L1 blockade in urothelial cancer. This table comes from immunoSEQ multiplex PCR, and its TCRdb copy is limited to in-frame clones, with some not included. The repertoire holds under 90,000 clones, more than 85% seen once, with roughly 10% in the top ten. The sample in question was PBMCs, obtained around atezolizumab (anti-PD-L1) treatment. These receptors were taken from a man in his sixties with urothelial cancer.

This clone came up once. The V and J genes are TRBV30 and TRBJ2-1; 9 bases are a match to TRBD2. CDR1 and CDR2 (germline): GTSNPN, SVGIG (reference sequence). With V trimmed by 5 bases and J by 6 bases, 5 bases remained unmatched. This CDR3 is 13 amino acids long. The CDR3 reads CAWSRGGANEQFF. Here the CDR3 DNA reads TGTGCCTGGTCTCGCGGGGGGGCCAATGAGCAGTTCTTC.

This chain joins TRBV18 and TRBJ1-1; the D gene is possibly TRBD1 (5 bases). The V gene's germline CDR1 is KGHSH and CDR2 LQKENI. Trimming cost V 0 bases and J 7 bases, with 12 bases left between them. CDR3 size: 14 residues. The DNA of the CDR3 is TGTGCCAGCTCACCACCTTCAGGACATCTTGAAGCTTTCTTT. Its protein is CASSPPSGHLEAFF. Variable domain in full (rest from reference TRBV18 and TRBJ1-1): NAGVMQNPRHLVRRRGQEARLRCSPMKGHSHVYWYRQLPEEGLKFMVYLQKENIIDESGMPKERFSAEFPKEGPSILRIQQVVRGDSAAYFCASSPPSGHLEAFFGQGTRLTVV.

The chain carries TRBV7-9 and TRBJ2-1; D is unclear. Trimming took 3 bases from V and 3 from J, leaving 12 bases between them. Per the germline V gene, CDR1 is SEHNR and CDR2 is FQNEAQ (reference sequence). This CDR3 comprises 15 residues. The CDR3 spells CASSFDLVLYNEQFF. In DNA form, the CDR3 reads TGTGCCAGCAGCTTCGACCTAGTTCTCTACAATGAGCAGTTCTTC.

The rearrangement joins TRBV18 to TRBJ2-1; D might be TRBD1 (5 bases). The CDR3 sequence is 14 residues long. The V gene's germline CDR1 is KGHSH and CDR2 LQKENI. The V end lost 3 bases, the J end lost 9 bases, and 15 bases lay between the germline ends. This chain's CDR3 is CASSPVQGRVEQFF. In nucleotides, the CDR3 is TGTGCCAGCTCACCCGTCCAGGGAAGGGTTGAGCAGTTCTTC. Based on the CDR3 plus reference TRBV18 and TRBJ2-1, the full variable domain is NAGVMQNPRHLVRRRGQEARLRCSPMKGHSHVYWYRQLPEEGLKFMVYLQKENIIDESGMPKERFSAEFPKEGPSILRIQQVVRGDSAAYFCASSPVQGRVEQFFGPGTRLTVL.

The rearrangement links TRBV30 to TRBJ1-4; D gene unclear. The V gene's germline CDR1 is GTSNPN and CDR2 SVGIG (reference sequence). V shed 1 base and J shed 3 bases, with 12 bases lying between them. The CDR3 contains 15 residues. The CDR3 coding sequence is TGTGCCTGGAGTGGTAGAGTTATCCCTAATGAAAAACTGTTTTTT. Amino acids: CAWSGRVIPNEKLFF.

Only one count was recorded for this clone. The rearrangement uses TRBV2 and TRBJ2-2; the D is unclear. Germline loops: CDR1 SNHLY, CDR2 FYNNEI. CDR3 length: 14 residues. V lost 2 bases and J lost 1, with 5 bases in between. CDR3 nucleotide sequence: TGTGCCAGCAGTGAAATCTTGAACACCGGGGAGCTGTTTTTT. This encodes CASSEILNTGELFF.

The chain joins TRBV4-1 to TRBJ1-5; TRBD1 matches 9 bases. The CDR3 totals 17 residues. The ends lost 1 base at V and 6 bases at J; junction bases unmatched: 10. The V gene's germline CDR1 is MGHRA and CDR2 YSYEKL. This CDR3 is CASSQVGQGEGSQPQHF. In DNA form, the CDR3 reads TGCGCCAGCAGCCAAGTGGGACAGGGCGAGGGAAGTCAGCCCCAGCATTTT.

The sample holds one count of this clone. V usage is TRBV2 and J usage is TRBJ1-5, with 11 bases identical to TRBD1. Germline CDR1 reads SNHLY; CDR2 reads FYNNEI. Trimming at V came to 10 bases and at J to 7 bases, leaving 15 bases not matched to a gene. The CDR3 sequence is 16 residues long. This CDR3 is CATSGTGGQVEQPQHF. In nucleotides, the CDR3 is TGTGCCACCTCCGGGACAGGGGGTCAAGTAGAACAGCCCCAGCATTTT.

The J gene is TRBJ2-3, the V gene TRBV4-2; TRBD2 matches 10 bases. This CDR3 region has 18 residues. The V and J ends lost 5 bases and 0 bases, in that order; junction bases with no gene match: 11. Germline lookup yields CDR1 LGHNA and CDR2 YNFKEQ. This CDR3 reads CASSDTAAGGQSTDTQYF. DNA of the CDR3: TGTGCCAGCAGCGACACTGCAGCGGGGGGGCAAAGCACAGATACGCAGTATTTT.

V is TRBV4-3 and J is TRBJ1-4, with 9 bases identical to TRBD1. CDR1 and CDR2 (germline): LGHNA, YSLEER. The CDR3 runs to 17 residues. The V gene end was trimmed by 2 bases and the J gene end by 5 bases; junction bases not matched to a gene: 9. CDR3 nucleotides: TGCGCCAGCAGCCAAAGTTTTGGGACAGGGAGAAATGAAAAACTGTTTTTT. This encodes CASSQSFGTGRNEKLFF.

This chain links TRBV2 with TRBJ2-7; 9 bases fit TRBD1. With V trimmed by 8 bases and J by 6 bases, 8 bases remained unmatched. The CDR3 has 13 amino acids. The germline V gene encodes CDR1 SNHLY and CDR2 FYNNEI. The CDR3 here is CASRRDRAGEQYF. Here the CDR3 DNA reads TGTGCCAGCCGCCGGGACAGGGCGGGCGAGCAGTACTTC.

V is TRBV9 and J is TRBJ2-1; D gene unclear. CDR3 size: 15 residues. Germline values: CDR1 SGDLS, CDR2 YYNGEE. V was trimmed by 0 bases and J by 3 bases, leaving 10 bases between them. The DNA of the CDR3 is TGTGCCAGCAGCGTAGCAAGTGCCTACTACAATGAGCAGTTCTTC. Encoded protein: CASSVASAYYNEQFF.

J is TRBJ2-5 and V is TRBV11-3; no firm D call. The germline V and J ends were trimmed by 5 bases and 2 bases, with 3 bases remaining between them. The CDR3 has 11 residues. Germline assignment: CDR1 SGHNT and CDR2 YENEEA. The CDR3 DNA reads TGTGCCAGCAGCCATCAAGAGACCCAGTACTTC. This gives the protein CASSHQETQYF.

The CDR3 nucleotides read TGTGCCAGCAGCTTGGTGACAACGATAGCGGGGGGCTACGAGCAGTACTTC. It specifies CASSLVTTIAGGYEQYF. J is TRBJ2-7 and V is TRBV5-4; 10 bases agree with TRBD2. CDR1 is SGHNT, CDR2 YYREEE, per germline (reference sequence). This CDR3 spans 17 amino acids. With 0 bases clipped from V and 3 bases from J, the junction kept 9 bases outside the gene matches.

This clone has a single count. The chain couples TRBV5-4 to TRBJ2-3, with 9 bases lining up with TRBD2. The germline V gene encodes CDR1 SGHNT and CDR2 YYREEE (reference sequence). The ends lost 6 bases at V and 7 bases at J; junction bases unmatched: 9. This CDR3 is 14 amino acids long. This CDR3 reads CASTDSSGVYTQYF. The CDR3 bases are TGTGCCAGCACCGACTCTAGCGGGGTTTATACGCAGTATTTT.

V is TRBV5-4 and J is TRBJ2-5; 7 nucleotides align to TRBD1. The V and J ends lost 0 bases and 2 bases, in that order; junction bases with no gene match: 4. The CDR3 totals 15 residues. The V gene's germline CDR1 is SGHNT and CDR2 YYREEE (reference sequence). In DNA form, the CDR3 reads TGTGCCAGCAGCTTGGACAGGGGACGGCAAGAGACCCAGTACTTC. Amino acid sequence: CASSLDRGRQETQYF.

This clone was observed once. This rearrangement joins TRBV5-1 to TRBJ2-3; 9 bases agree with TRBD2. Trimming cost V 3 bases and J 2 bases; bases outside gene matches: 4. CDR3 length: 15 residues. Germline CDR1 and CDR2: SGHRS and YFSETQ. CDR3 bases: TGCGCCAGCAGCTCCCCTAGCGGGGTCACAGATACGCAGTATTTT. This encodes CASSSPSGVTDTQYF.

V is TRBV7-2 and J is TRBJ2-7, with no clear D. The germline CDR1 and CDR2 sequences are SGHTA and FQGNSA. The CDR3 covers 13 residues. Trimming pared 4 bases from V and 0 bases from J, leaving 7 bases between. The DNA of the CDR3 is TGTGCCAGCAGCTCCCGGAGCTCCTACGAGCAGTACTTC. Translating gives CASSSRSSYEQYF.

J is TRBJ2-7 and V is TRBV6-6; the D is unclear. Trimming stripped 2 bases from V and 7 bases from J, with 6 bases between. This CDR3 has 11 amino acids. Germline lookup yields CDR1 MNHNY and CDR2 SVGAGI (reference sequence). The CDR3 here is CASSYGGEQYF. The CDR3 DNA is TGTGCCAGCAGTTACGGCGGAGAGCAGTACTTC.

The chain carries TRBV6-1 and TRBJ2-1; TRBD1 matches 7 bases. The CDR3 has 11 residues. V shed 11 bases, J shed 6 bases, and the junction held 4 bases outside the gene matches. Per germline, CDR1 MNHNS and CDR2 SASEGT. CDR3 bases: TGTGCCGCAGGACAGGCCAATGAGCAGTTCTTC. Its protein product is CAAGQANEQFF.

This clone was counted a single time. The chain joins TRBV29-1 to TRBJ2-1; 16 bases are a match to TRBD2. V was pared by 7 bases and J by 15 bases, with 15 bases of the junction left unmatched. CDR1 and CDR2 (germline): SQVTM, ANQGSEA. The CDR3 is 15 residues long. CDR3 DNA sequence: TGCAGCGCCAGACGGGGGACTAGCGGGAGGGAAAGACTGTTCTTC. Amino acid sequence: CSARRGTSGRERLFF.

The chain combines TRBV2 with TRBJ2-7, with D maybe TRBD1 (6 bases). The CDR3 contains 15 residues. Trimming took off 4 bases at V and 3 bases at J, with 16 bases between the two ends. Germline CDR1 is SNHLY and CDR2 is FYNNEI. The CDR3 DNA is TGTGCCAGCAGTGTCGAAGGTGGGGGCGACTACGAGCAGTACTTC. Encoded protein: CASSVEGGGDYEQYF.

This chain joins TRBV19 and TRBJ2-5, with a possible D match to TRBD2 (5 bases). Germline lookup yields CDR1 LNHDA and CDR2 SQIVND (reference sequence). Between the trimmed V and J ends, which lost 5 bases and 0 bases, there was a span of 13 bases. This CDR3 region has 15 residues. The CDR3 DNA reads as TGTGCCAGTAGTCACCGGACTGGATACCAAGAGACCCAGTACTTC. This translates into CASSHRTGYQETQYF.

The chain carries TRBV5-1 and TRBJ2-7, with 7 bases fitting TRBD2. The CDR3 sequence is 15 residues long. After removal of 0 bases from V and 0 bases from J, the junction contained 3 bases not matched to a gene. Germline lookup yields CDR1 SGHRS and CDR2 YFSETQ. The CDR3 nucleotides are TGCGCCAGCAGCTTGGAGGCTAGCGGCTCCTACGAGCAGTACTTC. This translates into CASSLEASGSYEQYF.

This CDR3 reads CASSPLAQNNEQFF. CDR3 nucleotides: TGTGCCAGCTCACCCTTGGCCCAGAACAATGAGCAGTTCTTC. The chain combines TRBV18 with TRBJ2-1; D remains ambiguous. Germline loops: CDR1 KGHSH, CDR2 LQKENI. V lost 3 bases and J lost 5, with 11 bases in between. CDR3 size: 14 residues.